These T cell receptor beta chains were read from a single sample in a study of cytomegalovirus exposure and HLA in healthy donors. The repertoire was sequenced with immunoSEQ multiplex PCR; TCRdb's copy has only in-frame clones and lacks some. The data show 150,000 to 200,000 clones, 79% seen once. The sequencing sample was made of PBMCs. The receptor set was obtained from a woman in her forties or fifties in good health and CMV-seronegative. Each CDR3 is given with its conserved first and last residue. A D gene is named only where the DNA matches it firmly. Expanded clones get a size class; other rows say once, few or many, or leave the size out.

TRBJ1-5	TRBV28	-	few	TGTGCCAGCAAGGGCCCAGGGAATCAGCCCCAGCATTTT	CASKGPGNQPQHF
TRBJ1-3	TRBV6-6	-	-	TGTGCCAGCATTCTACAGGGACCGGGAAACACCATATATTTT	CASILQGPGNTIYF
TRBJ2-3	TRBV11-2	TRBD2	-	TGTGCCAGCAGCTTAGGGCCAGCGGGAGGTCCTAGCACAGATACGCAGTATTTT	CASSLGPAGGPSTDTQYF
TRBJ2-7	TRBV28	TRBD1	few	TGTGCCAGCAGATTTTCGGACAGGGGTCTTAACGAGCAGTACTTC	CASRFSDRGLNEQYF
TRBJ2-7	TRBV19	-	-	TGTGCCAGTATGGCGGCCGAGCAGTACTTC	CASMAAEQYF
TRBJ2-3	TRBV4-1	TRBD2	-	TGCGCCAGCAGCCAAGATCCGTTAGGGACTAGCGGATCCACAGATACGCAGTATTTT	CASSQDPLGTSGSTDTQYF
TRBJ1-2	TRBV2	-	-	TGTGCCAGCAGTGAAGCCATAGTTAGTCTCTATGGCTACACCTTC	CASSEAIVSLYGYTF
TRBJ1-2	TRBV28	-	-	TGTGCCAGCAGGCCGTCCGGGAACCCTGGCTACACCTTC	CASRPSGNPGYTF
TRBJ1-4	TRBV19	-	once	TGTGCCAGTAGTCCAGGGGAACAGATCCCAGGAAAACTGTTTTTT	CASSPGEQIPGKLFF
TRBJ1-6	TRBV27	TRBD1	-	TGTGCCAGCAGTGCCACTCTCACAGGACAGGGAGGGGTGAACTATAATTCCCCCCTCCACTTT	CASSATLTGQGGVNYNSPLHF
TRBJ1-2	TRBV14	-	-	TGTGCCAGCAGCCAAGATGCCGGGTACTATGGCTACACCTTC	CASSQDAGYYGYTF
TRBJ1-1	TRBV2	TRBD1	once	TGTGCCAGCACTACAGGGGTCCTGACTGAAGCTTTCTTT	CASTTGVLTEAFF
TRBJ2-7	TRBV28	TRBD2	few	TGTGCCAGCAGTTCCCGGACTAGCGACGAGCAGTACTTC	CASSSRTSDEQYF
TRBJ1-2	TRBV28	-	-	TGTGCCAGCAGTTCAATAACAGGGTGGAGTGGCTACACCTTC	CASSSITGWSGYTF
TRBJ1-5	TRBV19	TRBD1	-	TGTGCCAGTAGTATGGGGACAGAAAATCAGCCCCAGCATTTT	CASSMGTENQPQHF
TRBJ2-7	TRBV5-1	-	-	TGCGCCAGCAGCTTAGAATCGGCCAGGACTGACGAGCAGTACTTC	CASSLESARTDEQYF
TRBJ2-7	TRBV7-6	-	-	TGTGCCAGCAGGCCGATAGCGCACGAGCAGTACTTC	CASRPIAHEQYF
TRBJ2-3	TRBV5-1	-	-	TGCGCCAGCAGCTTGGTAGCCCAGACCACAGATACGCAGTATTTT	CASSLVAQTTDTQYF
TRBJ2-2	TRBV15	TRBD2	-	TGTGCCACCAGCAGTAGCGGGATCTCGAACACCGGGGAGCTGTTTTTT	CATSSSGISNTGELFF
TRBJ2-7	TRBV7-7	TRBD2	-	TGTGCCAGCAGCCCCAGCGGGGCCCCCTACGAGCAGTACTTC	CASSPSGAPYEQYF
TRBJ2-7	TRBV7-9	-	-	TGTGCCAGCAGCTTAATCCTCCAGGCTAGCGTAGCCTACGAGCAGTACTTC	CASSLILQASVAYEQYF
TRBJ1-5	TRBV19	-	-	TGTGCCAGTAGTTCGACAGCTAGCAATCAGCCCCAGCATTTT	CASSSTASNQPQHF
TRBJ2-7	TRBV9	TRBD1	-	TGTGCCAGCAGCGCCCGGGACAGATCCTACGAGCAGTACTTC	CASSARDRSYEQYF
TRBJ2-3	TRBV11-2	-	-	TGTGCCAGCAGCTTATTCGGGCCCGAGGGGGCAGATACGCAGTATTTT	CASSLFGPEGADTQYF
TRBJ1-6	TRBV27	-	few	TGTGCCAGCAGTTTAACCGGGACACGGAACTCCTATAATTCACCCCTCCACTTT	CASSLTGTRNSYNSPLHF
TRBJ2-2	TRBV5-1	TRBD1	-	TGCGCCAGCAGCTACAGACAGGGGGCGAGTGGCACCGGGGAGCTGTTTTTT	CASSYRQGASGTGELFF
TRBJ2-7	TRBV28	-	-	TGTGCCAGCAGTTATTCCAGAAACTCCTACGAGCAGTACTTC	CASSYSRNSYEQYF
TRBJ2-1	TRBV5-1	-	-	TGCGCCAGCAGCTTAGATCCCCACAGGGCGGAGAATGAGCAGTTCTTC	CASSLDPHRAENEQFF
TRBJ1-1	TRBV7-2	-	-	TGTGCCAGCAGCTTAAATCCGGGGAACACTGAAGCTTTCTTT	CASSLNPGNTEAFF
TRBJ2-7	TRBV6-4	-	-	TGTGCCAGCAGTGACTCCTCTACCTACGAGCAGTACTTC	CASSDSSTYEQYF
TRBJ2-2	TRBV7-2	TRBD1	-	TGTGCCAGCACGGACAGGGGGCTTTTCGGGGAGCTGTTTTTT	CASTDRGLFGELFF
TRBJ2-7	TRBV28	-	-	TGTGCCAGCAGTTTTCAGGGTGTGGAATACGAGCAGTACTTC	CASSFQGVEYEQYF
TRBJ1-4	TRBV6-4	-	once	TGTGCCAGCCGGGACATGAATGACAACGATCGCGGGCTGTTTTTT	CASRDMNDNDRGLFF
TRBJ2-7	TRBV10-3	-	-	TGTGCCATCAGTGCCCTGCAGGGCCTTGGGGAGCAGTACTTC	CAISALQGLGEQYF
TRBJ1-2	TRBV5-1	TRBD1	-	TGCGCCAGCAGCCGGGGACAGGGGGCGGCTATGGCGCCCGGCTACACCTTC	CASSRGQGAAMAPGYTF
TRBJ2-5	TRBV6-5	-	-	TGTGCCAGCAGTTACTCGACAGTAAGCGTTCAAGAGACCCAGTACTTC	CASSYSTVSVQETQYF
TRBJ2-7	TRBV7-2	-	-	TGTGCCAGCAGCTTATCCGTTGGCAGTCGCTCCTACGAGCAGTACTTC	CASSLSVGSRSYEQYF
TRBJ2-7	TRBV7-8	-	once	TGTGCCAGCAGCTTAGACAGGGGAGGCGAGCAGTACTTC	CASSLDRGGEQYF
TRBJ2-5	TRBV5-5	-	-	TGTGCCAGCAGCTTGCCTCGGGCCGGCGGGGAGACCCAGTACTTC	CASSLPRAGGETQYF
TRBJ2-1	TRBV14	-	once	TGTGCCAGCAGCCAAGATCACGGGACTCTATCCTACAATGAGCAGTTCTTC	CASSQDHGTLSYNEQFF
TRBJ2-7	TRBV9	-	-	TGTGCCAGCAGCGAACAACAGGGAACTACCTACGAGCAGTACTTC	CASSEQQGTTYEQYF
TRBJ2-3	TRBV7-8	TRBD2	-	TGTGCCAGCAGCCTCAGGACTAGCGGGAGCACAGATACGCAGTATTTT	CASSLRTSGSTDTQYF
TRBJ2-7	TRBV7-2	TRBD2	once	TGTGCCAGCAGCTTAGGCCCGCCGACTAGCCTCTACGAGCAGTACTTC	CASSLGPPTSLYEQYF
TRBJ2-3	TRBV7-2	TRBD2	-	TGTGCCAGCAGCTTAGGCTCTAGCGGGAGCAGCACAGATACGCAGTATTTT	CASSLGSSGSSTDTQYF
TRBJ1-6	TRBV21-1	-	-	TGTGCCAGCAGCGGACAGGGGAGGCATAATTCACCCCTCCACTTT	CASSGQGRHNSPLHF
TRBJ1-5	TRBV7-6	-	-	TGTGCCAGCAGCTTAGGAGAGTATAGCAATCAGCCCCAGCATTTT	CASSLGEYSNQPQHF
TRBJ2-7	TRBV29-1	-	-	TGCAGCGTTGAAGCCAAAGGGGGTTACGAGCAGTACTTC	CSVEAKGGYEQYF
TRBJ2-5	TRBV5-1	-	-	TGCGCCAGCAGCCCGCCGCGGGACGCGAGCCAAGAGACCCAGTACTTC	CASSPPRDASQETQYF
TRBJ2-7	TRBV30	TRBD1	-	TGTGCCTGGGGACAGGGATACGAGCAGTACTTC	CAWGQGYEQYF
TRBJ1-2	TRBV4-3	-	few	TGCGCCAGCAGCCAAGATCACGAGGGCTACACCTTC	CASSQDHEGYTF
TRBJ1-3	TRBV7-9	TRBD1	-	TGTTCCAGCAGCCTACAGGGGAGCCTCAGCTCTGGAAACACCATATATTTT	CSSSLQGSLSSGNTIYF
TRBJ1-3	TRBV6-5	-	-	TGTGCCAGCATAGCGGGAGGAAGTGGAAACACCATATATTTT	CASIAGGSGNTIYF
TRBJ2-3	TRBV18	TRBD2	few	TGTGCCAGCTCACCCGGACTAGCGGGAAGCACAGATACGCAGTATTTT	CASSPGLAGSTDTQYF
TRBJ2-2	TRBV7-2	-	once	TGTGCCAGCAGCTTAAGGAGGGGTCGAGTCACCGGGGAGCTGTTTTTT	CASSLRRGRVTGELFF
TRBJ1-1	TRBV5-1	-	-	TGCGCCAGCAGCTCCCAGGGCTGGCGGATGAACACTGAAGCTTTCTTT	CASSSQGWRMNTEAFF
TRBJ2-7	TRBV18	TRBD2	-	TGTGCCAGCTCTAAGGGGCGGGAGGTAGGCGTGTACGAGCAGTACTTC	CASSKGREVGVYEQYF
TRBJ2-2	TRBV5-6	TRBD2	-	TGCGCCAGCAGCTTGGTGGCGGGGGGCACCACCGGGGAGCTGTTTTTT	CASSLVAGGTTGELFF